A single sample gave rise to the 18 T cell receptor beta chains below, sequenced in a study of early T cells in non-severe SARS-CoV-2 infection. In TCRdb, the 5' RACE reads were re-called with MiXCR into one record per CDR3 protein. Among approximately 71,000 distinct CDR3 sequences, around 10% were seen once, and the ten largest hold about 5%. Sequenced material: whole blood. These TCRs come from an adult who was a healthcare worker with PCR-confirmed SARS-CoV-2 infection or an uninfected control (not recorded which).

The chain employs TRBV7-9 and TRBJ2-1; unclear D gene. Germline V gene lookup returns CDR1 SEHNR and CDR2 FQNEAQ (reference sequence). The CDR3 contains 12 residues. V was clipped by 1 base and J by 5 bases, with 3 bases between them. The CDR3 reads CASSLVNNEQFF. The CDR3 nucleotides read TGTGCCAGCAGCTTAGTGAACAATGAGCAGTTCTTC.

The chain has TRBV15 and TRBJ2-3, with no clear D. Trimming pared 0 bases from V and 0 bases from J, leaving 7 bases between. Germline loops: CDR1 LNHNV, CDR2 YYDKDF (reference sequence). This CDR3 contains 15 residues. The CDR3 DNA sequence: TGTGCCACCAGCAGAGATTGGTCTAGCACAGATACGCAGTATTTT. Amino acid sequence: CATSRDWSSTDTQYF.

The CDR3 loop is CASRLGADSGNTIYF. Written as DNA, the CDR3 is TGTGCCAGCAGACTCGGGGCGGACTCTGGAAACACCATATATTTT. V usage is TRBV2 and J usage is TRBJ1-3; D may be TRBD1 (5 bases). The CDR3 covers 15 residues. Germline loops: CDR1 SNHLY, CDR2 FYNNEI. The V and J ends lost 6 bases and 0 bases respectively, with 12 bases between them.

This chain links TRBV6-5 with TRBJ2-1; 7 bases agree with TRBD2. Per germline, CDR1 MNHEY and CDR2 SVGAGI. V lost 10 bases, J lost 10 bases, and 16 bases stayed unmatched. The CDR3 is made up of 14 amino acids. DNA of the CDR3: TGTGCCATCGGGGGAGGGGCGAACCTCTTGGAGCAGTTCTTC. Translation: CAIGGGANLLEQFF.

The V and J genes are TRBV7-2 and TRBJ1-2, with D unresolved. The CDR3 runs 16 residues. Germline CDR1 SGHTA, CDR2 FQGNSA. Trimming stripped 5 bases from V and 3 bases from J, with 19 bases between. Here the CDR3 DNA reads TGTGCCAGCAGCCCGCTCCCGGGCGCGGTATACTATGGCTACACCTTC. It translates to CASSPLPGAVYYGYTF.

This clonotype was counted a few times. V usage is TRBV5-1 and J usage is TRBJ2-2; D call uncertain. The V gene's germline CDR1 is SGHRS and CDR2 YFSETQ. This CDR3 has 13 amino acids. V lost 1 base and J lost 3, with 4 bases in between. The CDR3 loop is CASSLYDTGELFF. For the CDR3, the DNA is TGCGCCAGCAGCTTGTACGACACCGGGGAGCTGTTTTTT. Looking up the rest from reference TRBV5-1 and TRBJ2-2 gives the full variable domain: KAGVTQTPRYLIKTRGQQVTLSCSPISGHRSVSWYQQTPGQGLQFLFEYFSETQRNKGNFPGRFSGRQFSNSRSEMNVSTLELGDSALYLCASSLYDTGELFFGEGSRLTVL.

This chain connects TRBV18 to TRBJ2-7; a weak D match, TRBD1 (6 bases). The CDR3 spans 14 residues. Trimming shortened V by 2 bases and J by 5 bases, and 13 bases separated the two germline ends. Germline lookup yields CDR1 KGHSH and CDR2 LQKENI. CDR3 sequence: CASSPENRANEQYF. The CDR3 DNA reads TGTGCCAGCTCACCAGAGAACAGGGCCAACGAGCAGTACTTC. The entire variable domain, with the rest obtained from reference TRBV18 and TRBJ2-7, is as follows: NAGVMQNPRHLVRRRGQEARLRCSPMKGHSHVYWYRQLPEEGLKFMVYLQKENIIDESGMPKERFSAEFPKEGPSILRIQQVVRGDSAAYFCASSPENRANEQYFGPGTRLTVT.

This clonotype was counted ten times or more. The gene calls are TRBV4-1 and TRBJ1-2; D unclear. Trimming removed 0 bases at V and 3 bases at J, with 11 bases between. The CDR3 totals 15 residues. CDR1 MGHRA and CDR2 YSYEKL come from the germline V gene. CDR3: CASSQESADYYGYTF. Written as DNA, the CDR3 is TGCGCCAGCAGCCAAGAGTCGGCAGACTACTATGGCTACACCTTC.

This clonotype was detected only a few times. This rearrangement joins TRBV12-3 or TRBV12-4 to TRBJ2-4; tentatively, D is TRBD1 (5 bases). The CDR3 length is 14 residues. The V end lost 6 bases, the J end lost 7 bases, and 16 bases lay between the germline ends. For the CDR3, the DNA is TGTGCCAGCAGCCTTAGAGACAGAGTCAACATTCAGTACTTC. Its translation: CASSLRDRVNIQYF.

The genes are TRBV29-1 and TRBJ2-7; D is perhaps TRBD2 (6 bases). The CDR3 contains 12 residues. From germline, CDR1 is SQVTM and CDR2 ANQGSEA. Trimming pared 3 bases from V and 2 bases from J, leaving 8 bases between. The CDR3 coding sequence is TGCAGCGTTGAGCGGGACCCCTACGAGCAGTACTTC. It codes for CSVERDPYEQYF.

In its sample, this clonotype was seen many times. The chain combines TRBV4-1 with TRBJ1-5; 9 positions match TRBD1. V shed 1 base, J shed 3 bases, and the junction held 7 bases outside the gene matches. The germline V gene has CDR1 MGHRA and CDR2 YSYEKL. The CDR3 is 17 residues long. In nucleotides, the CDR3 is TGCGCCAGCAGCCAAGCTTCGACAGGGGGTTTCAATCAGCCCCAGCATTTT. It specifies CASSQASTGGFNQPQHF.

The rearrangement uses TRBV5-1 and TRBJ1-2; D unclear. The V end lost 4 bases, the J end lost 3 bases, and 10 bases lay between the germline ends. The CDR3 extends over 13 amino acids. CDR1 SGHRS and CDR2 YFSETQ come from the germline V gene. CDR3: CASSPVADYGYTF. The CDR3 nucleotides read TGCGCCAGCAGCCCCGTGGCGGACTATGGCTACACCTTC. Complete variable domain (other parts from reference TRBV5-1 and TRBJ1-2): KAGVTQTPRYLIKTRGQQVTLSCSPISGHRSVSWYQQTPGQGLQFLFEYFSETQRNKGNFPGRFSGRQFSNSRSEMNVSTLELGDSALYLCASSPVADYGYTFGSGTRLTVV.

The chain joins TRBV4-2 to TRBJ2-5; D might be TRBD2 (5 bases). The CDR3 totals 15 residues. Germline-derived CDR1 and CDR2 are LGHNA and YNFKEQ. With 0 bases removed from V and 5 bases from J, the gap between germline ends came to 13 bases. The CDR3 region is CASSQDEVGEETQYF. For the CDR3, the DNA is TGTGCCAGCAGCCAAGATGAGGTCGGGGAGGAGACCCAGTACTTC.

The chain carries TRBV9 and TRBJ1-2, with D tentatively TRBD1 (6 bases). V gave up 0 bases and J gave up 4 bases, with 13 bases separating them. The germline V gene has CDR1 SGDLS and CDR2 YYNGEE. There are 15 residues in the CDR3. The CDR3: CASSVDGGWTYGYTF. As DNA, the CDR3 is TGTGCCAGCAGCGTAGATGGGGGCTGGACCTATGGCTACACCTTC.

This clonotype showed up just a few times. The genes are TRBV12-3 or TRBV12-4 and TRBJ2-1, with TRBD2 identical over 11 bases. The CDR3 has 17 residues. The ends lost 5 bases at V and 0 bases at J; junction bases unmatched: 6. CDR3 bases: TGTGCCAGCAGTAGCACTAGCGGGGGAAGCTCCTACAATGAGCAGTTCTTC. Its protein is CASSSTSGGSSYNEQFF.

This clonotype was counted a few times. This chain joins TRBV12-3 or TRBV12-4 and TRBJ2-1, with 11 nucleotides matching TRBD2. The CDR3 runs 16 residues. Trimming at V came to 5 bases and at J to 0 bases, leaving 3 bases not matched to a gene. For the CDR3, the DNA is TGTGCCAGCAGTACTAGCGGGAGAGGCTCCTACAATGAGCAGTTCTTC. This sequence encodes CASSTSGRGSYNEQFF.

This clonotype occurred a few times. The CDR3 loop reads CSVESASLYNEQFF. For the CDR3, the DNA is TGCAGCGTTGAAAGCGCCAGCCTTTACAATGAGCAGTTCTTC. This rearrangement joins TRBV29-1 to TRBJ2-1; no clear D. The germline V gene encodes CDR1 SQVTM and CDR2 ANQGSEA. V lost 2 bases and J 4 bases, leaving 12 bases between the germline ends. The CDR3 spans 14 residues.

This clonotype appeared many times. The chain is built from TRBV5-1 and TRBJ2-2, with D uncertain. The CDR3 runs to 12 residues. V lost 2 bases and J 5 bases, leaving 4 bases between the germline ends. CDR1 is SGHRS and CDR2 is YFSETQ in the germline V gene. This chain's CDR3 is CASSFTTGELFF. The DNA for the CDR3 is TGCGCCAGCAGCTTCACGACCGGGGAGCTGTTTTTT.